Each of the 6 T cell receptor beta chains below was sequenced from the same sample in a study of T cell responses to AZD1222 COVID-19 vaccine listed by TCRdb under 2021. The protocol used for the library was the immunoSEQ multiplex PCR assay. TCRdb mirrors the immuneACCESS table, restricted to in-frame sequences. Some clones are absent from its copies; in checked studies, under half trace to an unresolved V gene, and the reason for the others is unknown. Counted in this sample were around 130,000 clones; over 75% of them appeared once. Of the sample, roughly 4.2% falls within the top ten clones. The sample's time point label is to be understood as: about 28 days (+/-7) after the second vaccine dose. The treatment or condition label on this specimen signifies: meningococcal conjugate vaccine given as trial control. This material consisted of peripheral blood, taken 28 days after the second dose of the MenACWY control vaccine. All receptors derive from an adult who received the MenACWY meningococcal vaccine as a control.

CDR3 bases: TGTGCCAGCAGTGATTTCTGGAGTGGGGACTCTGGCTACACCTTC. Its protein is CASSDFWSGDSGYTF. The chain joins TRBV2 to TRBJ1-2; a possible D gene is TRBD1 (5 bases). The V gene lost 3 bases and the J gene lost 7 bases, with 18 bases spanning the gap. CDR3 length: 15 amino acids. Germline CDR1 SNHLY, CDR2 FYNNEI.

V and J are TRBV5-1 and TRBJ2-5; no definite D call. There are 11 residues in the CDR3. Per germline, CDR1 SGHRS and CDR2 YFSETQ. V was clipped by 4 bases and J by 0 bases, with 1 base between them. The CDR3 DNA reads TGCGCCAGCAGCAACCAAGAGACCCAGTACTTC. Translating gives CASSNQETQYF.

The rearrangement uses TRBV28 and TRBJ2-3; D remains unclear. Per germline, CDR1 MDHEN and CDR2 SYDVKM. Trimming removed 2 bases from V and 3 bases from J, with 3 bases in between. The CDR3 spans 12 residues. The CDR3 DNA is TGTGCCAGCAGTTTAGGTACAGATACGCAGTATTTT. Residues: CASSLGTDTQYF.

This clone was detected only once. The chain couples TRBV19 to TRBJ2-2; D remains unclear. Germline V gene data show CDR1 as LNHDA and CDR2 as SQIVND (reference sequence). The V gene lost 1 base and the J gene lost 1 base, with 4 bases spanning the gap. This CDR3 has 14 amino acids. The CDR3: CASSIVRNTGELFF. DNA of the CDR3: TGTGCCAGTAGTATAGTCAGGAACACCGGGGAGCTGTTTTTT. The complete variable domain, with remaining parts taken from reference TRBV19 and TRBJ2-2, reads DGGITQSPKYLFRKEGQNVTLSCEQNLNHDAMYWYRQDPGQGLRLIYYSQIVNDFQKGDIAEGYSVSREKKESFPLTVTSAQKNPTAFYLCASSIVRNTGELFFGEGSRLTVL.

The gene calls are TRBV6-5 and TRBJ1-5; possibly TRBD1 for D (6 bases). Trimming stripped 6 bases from V and 4 bases from J, with 13 bases between. The CDR3 runs to 14 residues. CDR1 and CDR2 from the germline V gene are MNHEY and SVGAGI. The CDR3 DNA sequence: TGTGCCAGCAGAGATTATACAGGGAATCAGCCCCAGCATTTT. It encodes CASRDYTGNQPQHF.

The rearrangement joins TRBV7-9 to TRBJ1-5; 8 bases align to TRBD1. The CDR3 spans 15 residues. The V and J ends lost 1 base and 4 bases, in that order; junction bases with no gene match: 3. CDR1 is SEHNR and CDR2 is FQNEAQ in the germline V gene (reference sequence). As DNA, the CDR3 is TGTGCCAGCAGCTTAGGGACAGGGCGGAATCAGCCCCAGCATTTT. It is translated as CASSLGTGRNQPQHF.